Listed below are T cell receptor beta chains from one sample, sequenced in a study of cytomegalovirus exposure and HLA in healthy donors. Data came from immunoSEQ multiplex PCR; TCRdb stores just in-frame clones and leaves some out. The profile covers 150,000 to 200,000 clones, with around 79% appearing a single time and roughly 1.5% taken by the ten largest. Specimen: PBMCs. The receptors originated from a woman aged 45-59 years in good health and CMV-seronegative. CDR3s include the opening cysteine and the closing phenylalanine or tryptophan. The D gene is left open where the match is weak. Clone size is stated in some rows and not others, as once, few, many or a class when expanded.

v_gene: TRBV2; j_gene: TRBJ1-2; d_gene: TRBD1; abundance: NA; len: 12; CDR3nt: TGTGCCAGCGGGTACAGGGGGAGTGGCTACACCTTC; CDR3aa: CASGYRGSGYTF
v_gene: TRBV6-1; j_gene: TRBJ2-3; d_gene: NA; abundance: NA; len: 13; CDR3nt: TGTGCCAGCAGTGAAGCGCTTGAGGGGGTAAGGTATTTT; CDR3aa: CASSEALEGVRYF
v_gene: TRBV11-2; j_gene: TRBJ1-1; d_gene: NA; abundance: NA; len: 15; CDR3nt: TGTGCCAGCAGCTTAGGGGGACAAGCTTACACTGAAGCTTTCTTT; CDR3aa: CASSLGGQAYTEAFF
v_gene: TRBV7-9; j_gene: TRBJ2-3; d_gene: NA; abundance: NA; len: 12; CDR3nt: TGTGCCAGCAGCTTTGGCCGAGATACGCAGTATTTT; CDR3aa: CASSFGRDTQYF
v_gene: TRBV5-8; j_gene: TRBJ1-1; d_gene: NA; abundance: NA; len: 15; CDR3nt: TGTGCCAGCAGCATAGGACAGCGGATGAACACTGAGGCTTTCTTT; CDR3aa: CASSIGQRMNTEAFF
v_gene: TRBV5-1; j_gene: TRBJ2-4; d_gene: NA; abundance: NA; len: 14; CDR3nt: TGCGCCAGCAGCTTGGGAGGGTACAGGGACATTCAGTACTTC; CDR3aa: CASSLGGYRDIQYF
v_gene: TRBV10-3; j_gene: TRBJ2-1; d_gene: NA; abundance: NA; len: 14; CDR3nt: TGTGCCATCAGTGAGCCGGGCTCCTACAATGAGCAGTTCTTC; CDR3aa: CAISEPGSYNEQFF
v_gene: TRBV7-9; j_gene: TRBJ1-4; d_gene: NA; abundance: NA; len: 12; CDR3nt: TGTGCCAGCAGCTCCGACAGTAGGAAACTGTTTTTT; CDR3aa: CASSSDSRKLFF
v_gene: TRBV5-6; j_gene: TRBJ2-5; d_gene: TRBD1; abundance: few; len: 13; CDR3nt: TGTGCCAGCAGTTGGGACAGCCAAGAGACCCAGTACTTC; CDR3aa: CASSWDSQETQYF
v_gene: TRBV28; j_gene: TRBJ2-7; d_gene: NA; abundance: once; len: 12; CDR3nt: TGTGCCAGCAGTCTGACTTCTACGATGCAGTACTTC; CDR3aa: CASSLTSTMQYF